These 5 T cell receptor beta chains came from one sample sequenced in a study of T-cell memory formation after mild COVID-19. From the 5' RACE reads, TCRdb called clonotypes with MiXCR, one entry per CDR3 protein. The data hold about 540,000 distinct CDR3 sequences, with roughly 22% observed a single time. Source material: PBMCs or a T cell subset sorted from them (not recorded which). The receptor source for this set is an adult woman who had mild COVID-19 (a few samples of this study predate the infection). Cell type and time point are not known.

This clonotype occurred a few times. CDR3 residues: CASSFLNYGYTF. CDR3 coding DNA: TGTGCCAGCAGCTTCCTCAACTATGGCTACACCTTC. This rearrangement joins TRBV7-2 to TRBJ1-2; D gene ambiguous. Germline V CDR1 and CDR2: SGHTA, FQGNSA. V dropped 3 bases and J dropped 2 bases, with 4 bases sitting between them. The CDR3 is made up of 12 amino acids.

The V and J genes are TRBV18 and TRBJ2-5; TRBD1 matches 9 bases. V gave up 2 bases and J gave up 3 bases; unmatched junction bases: 4. This CDR3 is built from 15 residues. Germline V gene data show CDR1 as KGHSH and CDR2 as LQKENI. CDR3 in amino acids: CASSPWDRVEETQYF. The CDR3 DNA reads as TGTGCCAGCTCACCATGGGACAGGGTAGAAGAGACCCAGTACTTC.

The chain has TRBV12-3 or TRBV12-4 and TRBJ2-5; D gene unclear. The V and J ends lost 3 bases and 2 bases respectively, with 7 bases between them. This CDR3 contains 13 residues. DNA of the CDR3: TGTGCCAGCAGTTTTCGCCATCAAGAGACCCAGTACTTC. Protein: CASSFRHQETQYF.

A few counts support this clonotype. V and J are TRBV14 and TRBJ2-5; weak D call: TRBD2 (6 bases). V gave up 3 bases and J gave up 5 bases, with 19 bases separating them. CDR3 length equals 16 residues. CDR1 SGHDN and CDR2 FVKESK come from the germline V gene. CDR3 amino acids: CASSQTIWGLYETQYF. CDR3 DNA sequence: TGTGCCAGCAGCCAGACGATTTGGGGACTCTACGAGACCCAGTACTTC.

This clonotype was counted between two and nine times. The rearrangement links TRBV5-5 to TRBJ2-1, with a possible D match to TRBD1 (6 bases). There are 12 residues in the CDR3. Trimming took off 3 bases at V and 9 bases at J, with 10 bases between the two ends. From germline, CDR1 is SGHKS and CDR2 YYEKEE (reference sequence). The CDR3 DNA is TGTGCCAGCAGCTCCCAGGGGACTGAGCAGTTCTTC. Amino acid sequence: CASSSQGTEQFF.